The present TCR beta chain was sequenced within a study of T cell repertoires in cytomegalovirus infection. Study as a whole: Evidence of both CMV infection and a matching HLA type came from public TCR beta signatures.

TCRdb reprocessed the reads with MiXCR, giving one entry per CDR3 protein. This table holds fewer than 200,000 distinct CDR3 sequences, about 15% found once. CDR3 length: 14 amino acids. The V segment lost 3 bases and the J segment 8 bases; nucleotides outside the gene matches: 6. The germline CDR1 and CDR2 sequences are MDHEN and SYDVKM. This TCR derives from a human donor in good health (CMV status not recorded). Some clones in this sample may be carry-over from other donors' samples. This rearrangement joins TRBV28 to TRBJ1-4, with 7 bases aligning to TRBD1. Sample: PBMCs. The CDR3 DNA reads as TGTGCCAGCAGTTTCTTTCAGGGGGGGGAAAAACTGTTTTTT. Its protein product is CASSFFQGGEKLFF.